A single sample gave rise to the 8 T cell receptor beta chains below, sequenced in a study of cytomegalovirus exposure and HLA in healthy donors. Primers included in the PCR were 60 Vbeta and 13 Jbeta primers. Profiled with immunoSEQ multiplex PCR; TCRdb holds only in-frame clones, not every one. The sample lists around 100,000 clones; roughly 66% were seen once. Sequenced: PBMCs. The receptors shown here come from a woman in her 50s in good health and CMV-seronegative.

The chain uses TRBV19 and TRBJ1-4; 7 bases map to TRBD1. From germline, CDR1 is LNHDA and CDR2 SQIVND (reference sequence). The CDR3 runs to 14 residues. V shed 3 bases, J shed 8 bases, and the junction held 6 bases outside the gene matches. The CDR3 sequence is CASSIGDRTEKLFF. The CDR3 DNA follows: TGTGCCAGTAGTATTGGGGACAGAACCGAAAAACTGTTTTTT.

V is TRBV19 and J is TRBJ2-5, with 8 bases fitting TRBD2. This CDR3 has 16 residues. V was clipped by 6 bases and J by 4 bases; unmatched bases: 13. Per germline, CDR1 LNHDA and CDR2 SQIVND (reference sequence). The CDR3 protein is CASSEGRPGLGETQYF. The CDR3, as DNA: TGTGCCAGTAGCGAGGGGCGTCCGGGACTAGGAGAGACCCAGTACTTC.

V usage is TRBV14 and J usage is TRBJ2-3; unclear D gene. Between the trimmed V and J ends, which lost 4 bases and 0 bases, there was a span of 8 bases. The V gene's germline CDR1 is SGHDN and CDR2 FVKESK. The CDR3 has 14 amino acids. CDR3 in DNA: TGTGCCAGCAGCCTCCCAGTGAGCACAGATACGCAGTATTTT. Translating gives CASSLPVSTDTQYF.

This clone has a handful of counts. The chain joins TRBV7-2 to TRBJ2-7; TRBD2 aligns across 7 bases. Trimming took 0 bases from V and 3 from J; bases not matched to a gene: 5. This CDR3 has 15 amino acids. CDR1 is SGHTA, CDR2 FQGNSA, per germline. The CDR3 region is CASSLAGEGFYEQYF. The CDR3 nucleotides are TGTGCCAGCAGCTTAGCAGGGGAGGGGTTCTACGAGCAGTACTTC. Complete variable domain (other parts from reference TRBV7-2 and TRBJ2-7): GAGVSQSPSNKVTEKGKDVELRCDPISGHTALYWYRQSLGQGLEFLIYFQGNSAPDKSGLPSDRFSAERTGGSVSTLTIQRTQQEDSAVYLCASSLAGEGFYEQYFGPGTRLTVT.

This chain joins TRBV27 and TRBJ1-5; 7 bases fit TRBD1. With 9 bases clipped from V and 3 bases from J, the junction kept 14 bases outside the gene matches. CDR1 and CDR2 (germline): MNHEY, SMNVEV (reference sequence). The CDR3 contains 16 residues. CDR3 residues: CASSKGASGNNQPQHF. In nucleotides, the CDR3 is TGTGCCAGTAGCAAGGGGGCGAGCGGTAACAATCAGCCCCAGCATTTT.

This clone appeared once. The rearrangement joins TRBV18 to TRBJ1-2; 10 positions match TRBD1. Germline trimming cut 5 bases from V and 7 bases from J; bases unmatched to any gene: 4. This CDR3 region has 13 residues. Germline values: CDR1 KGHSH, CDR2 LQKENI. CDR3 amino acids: CASSLGQGSGYTF. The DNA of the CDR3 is TGTGCCAGCTCATTGGGACAGGGGTCTGGCTACACCTTC.

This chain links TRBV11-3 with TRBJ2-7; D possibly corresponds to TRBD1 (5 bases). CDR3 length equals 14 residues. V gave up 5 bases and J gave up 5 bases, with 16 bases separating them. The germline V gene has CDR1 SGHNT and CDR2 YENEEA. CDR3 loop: CASSASTELDEQYF. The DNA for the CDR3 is TGTGCCAGCAGCGCCTCGACAGAGCTCGACGAGCAGTACTTC.

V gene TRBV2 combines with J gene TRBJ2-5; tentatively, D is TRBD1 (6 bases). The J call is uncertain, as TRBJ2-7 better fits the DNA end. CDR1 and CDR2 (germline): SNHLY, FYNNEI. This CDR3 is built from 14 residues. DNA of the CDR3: TGTGCCAGCAATAACGAACAGGGACCATACGAGCAGTACTTC. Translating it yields CASNNEQGPYEQYF.